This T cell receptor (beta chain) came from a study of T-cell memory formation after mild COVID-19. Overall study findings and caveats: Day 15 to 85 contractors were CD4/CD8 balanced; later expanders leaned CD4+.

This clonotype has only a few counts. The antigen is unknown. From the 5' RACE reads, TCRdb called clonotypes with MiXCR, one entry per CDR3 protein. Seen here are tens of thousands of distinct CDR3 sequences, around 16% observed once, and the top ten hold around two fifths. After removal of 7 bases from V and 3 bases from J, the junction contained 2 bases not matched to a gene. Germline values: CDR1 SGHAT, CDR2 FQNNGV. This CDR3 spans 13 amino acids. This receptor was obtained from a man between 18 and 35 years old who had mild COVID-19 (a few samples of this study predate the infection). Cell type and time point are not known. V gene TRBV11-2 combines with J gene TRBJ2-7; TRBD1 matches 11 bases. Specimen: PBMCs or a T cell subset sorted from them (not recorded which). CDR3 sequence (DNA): TGTGCCAGCACGGGACAGGGGGTCTACGAGCAGTACTTC. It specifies CASTGQGVYEQYF. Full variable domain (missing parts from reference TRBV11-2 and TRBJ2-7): EAGVAQSPRYKIIEKRQSVAFWCNPISGHATLYWYQQILGQGPKLLIQFQNNGVVDDSQLPKDRFSAERLKGVDSTLKIQPAKLEDSAVYLCASTGQGVYEQYFGPGTRLTVT.